This T cell receptor (beta chain) was recovered during a study of lymphopenia after photon versus proton radiotherapy. Findings and limits, study-wide: Better survival with proton therapy was suggested as possible, not demonstrated. Photon-treated patients lost naive T cells and TCR diversity; proton-treated stayed stable. Larger post-nadir TCR diversity loss correlated inversely with survival in deceased patients.

This clone was detected only a few times. Its specificity is not known. Germline V gene lookup returns CDR1 SGHTA and CDR2 FQGNSA. Trimming took off 5 bases at V and 7 bases at J, with 15 bases between the two ends. This CDR3 spans 13 amino acids. TCRdb's table, derived via immunoSEQ multiplex PCR, lists solely in-frame clones and lacks some. The table records approximately 23,000 clones, roughly 89% of them present only once. This receptor was obtained from an elderly man with esophageal cancer. The chain combines TRBV7-2 with TRBJ2-7; D may match TRBD1 or TRBD2 (5 bases each). The source was peripheral blood, collected from a patient treated with proton-based radiotherapy. CDR3 in DNA: TGTGCCAGCAGCCCCGGCCGGGGCCGGGAGCAGTACTTC. Residues: CASSPGRGREQYF.